These 8 T cell receptor beta chains were sequenced from one sample in a study of post-analysis software for immune sequencing data. Each TCR beta cDNA library carried unique molecular identifiers. TCRdb ran MiXCR on the PCR reads and lists one entry per CDR3 protein. The profile shows hundreds of thousands of distinct CDR3 sequences, roughly three fifths of them singletons. Study outcomes and limitations: Controls showed lower frequencies than patients for five TRBV segments, and TRBV5-6, TRBV5-1 and TRBV20-1 were among these.

These receptors' targets are unknown. Sequencing was carried out using blood. These receptors all stem from a girl aged 2-10 years with multiple sclerosis.

The chain links TRBV12-3 or TRBV12-4 to TRBJ2-2; TRBD1 aligns across 10 bases. With 5 bases clipped from V and 7 bases from J, the junction kept 7 bases outside the gene matches. The length of the CDR3 is 15 residues. Here the CDR3 DNA reads TGTGCCAGCAGTGTTGACAGGGGGCGGAGCGGGGAGCTGTTTTTT. Translation: CASSVDRGRSGELFF.

The chain employs TRBV20-1 and TRBJ2-5; D may be TRBD1 or TRBD2 (6 bases each). Germline V lookup: CDR1 DFQATT, CDR2 SNEGSKA (reference sequence). The ends were cut back, 1 base at V and 1 base at J, with 10 bases in the middle. The CDR3 length is 14 residues. CDR3: CSARVGGGQETQYF. The CDR3 DNA sequence: TGCAGTGCTAGAGTTGGAGGGGGCCAAGAGACCCAGTACTTC.

The chain's CDR3 is CASSLGAGQKSDTQYF. The CDR3 coding sequence is TGTGCCAGCAGCTTGGGCGCGGGACAGAAGTCAGATACGCAGTATTTT. The chain carries TRBV5-5 and TRBJ2-3; weak D call: TRBD1 (7 bases). The CDR3 has 16 amino acids. With 0 bases removed from V and 4 bases from J, the gap between germline ends came to 15 bases. Per the germline V gene, CDR1 is SGHKS and CDR2 is YYEKEE (reference sequence).

The CDR3 is CASSVVSGGQFNEQFF. DNA of the CDR3: TGTGCCAGCAGCGTAGTGTCGGGGGGGCAGTTCAATGAGCAGTTCTTC. The chain combines TRBV9 with TRBJ2-1; 8 positions match TRBD2. The CDR3 spans 16 residues. CDR1 and CDR2 from the germline V gene are SGDLS and YYNGEE. The V and J ends lost 0 bases and 6 bases, in that order; junction bases with no gene match: 8.

This chain uses TRBV5-4 with TRBJ2-7; D gene unclear. The assigned J gene may be wrong: the sequence end matches TRBJ2-5 better. CDR3 length equals 12 residues. Germline CDR1 SGHNT, CDR2 YYREEE (reference sequence). CDR3 protein: CASSQQAGTQYF. CDR3 nucleotide sequence: TGTGCCAGCAGCCAGCAGGCTGGGACCCAGTACTTC.

The rearrangement uses TRBV20-1 and TRBJ2-3, with a tentative D call TRBD2 (6 bases). This CDR3 spans 17 amino acids. V lost 1 base to trimming and J lost 0 bases, with 17 bases between them. In germline, CDR1 is DFQATT, CDR2 SNEGSKA (reference sequence). The CDR3 reads CSARASRGSASTDTQYF. CDR3 nucleotides: TGCAGTGCTAGAGCATCACGGGGGAGCGCCAGCACAGATACGCAGTATTTT.

Comment on this clonotype: This CDR3 is missing its conserved last phenylalanine or tryptophan, likely due to a read error. The genes are TRBV5-5 and TRBJ2-7; D possibly corresponds to TRBD1 (6 bases). V lost 3 bases, J lost 3 bases, and 16 bases lay in between. Germline assignment: CDR1 SGHKS and CDR2 YYEKEE (reference sequence). The CDR3 runs 15 residues. The CDR3 bases are TGTGCCAGCAGCTCCCGACAGGCCCCCCTCTACGAGCAGTACTTG. Its translation is CASSSRQAPLYEQYL.

The gene calls are TRBV28 and TRBJ2-1; D is perhaps TRBD2 (6 bases). V gave up 7 bases and J gave up 0 bases, with 13 bases separating them. Germline-derived CDR1 and CDR2 are MDHEN and SYDVKM. The CDR3 loop spans 15 amino acids. CDR3 in amino acids: CASKGLGSSYNEQFF. For the CDR3, the DNA is TGTGCCAGCAAGGGACTGGGAAGCTCCTACAATGAGCAGTTCTTC.